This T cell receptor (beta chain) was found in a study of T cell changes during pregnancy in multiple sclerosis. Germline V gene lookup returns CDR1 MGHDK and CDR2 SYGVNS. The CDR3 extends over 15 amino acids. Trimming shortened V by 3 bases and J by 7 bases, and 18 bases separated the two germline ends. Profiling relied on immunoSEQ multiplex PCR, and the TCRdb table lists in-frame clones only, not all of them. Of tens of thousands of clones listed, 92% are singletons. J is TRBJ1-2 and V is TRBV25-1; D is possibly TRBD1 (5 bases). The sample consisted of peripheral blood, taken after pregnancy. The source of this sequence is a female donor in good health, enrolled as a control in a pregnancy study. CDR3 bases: TGTGCCAGCAGTGATTGGGGCGTTGTGGTAGGTGGCTACACCTTC. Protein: CASSDWGVVVGGYTF.